This T cell receptor (beta chain) came from a study of shared clonotypes between healthy human individuals. Broader study findings: Larger estimated richness was generally seen in naive subsets than in memory subsets. Of the naive CD4 clonotypes, approximately 5% were shared across a handful of donors.

As handled by the study authors: Filtering of immunoSEQ junctional sequences could not match full-length read filtering. Clones were read by immunoSEQ multiplex PCR, and TCRdb kept only the in-frame ones, dropping some. The D gene and trimming were derived from the DNA, and the V and J assignments and clone size from that table. The table records about 690,000 clones, roughly 91% of them present only once. This CDR3 has 15 residues. Trimming removed 3 bases at V and 1 base at J, with 12 bases between. Looked up from germline, CDR1 is ENHRY and CDR2 is SYGVKD. Points on this clone: The antigen is unknown.

The sample was memory CD8+ T cells from PBMCs. Subset: CD45RO+ cells pooled with CCR7-negative TemRA cells. The clonotype originates from a man younger than 35 in good health. Some clones in this sample may be carry-over from other donors' samples. The chain uses TRBV10-3 and TRBJ1-1; no reliable D call. The CDR3 DNA follows: TGTGCCATCAGTGATTCGGACCGGGGGAACACTGAAGCTTTCTTT. The encoded protein is CAISDSDRGNTEAFF.